The entry below gives a single T cell receptor beta chain sequence along with its context. The antigen remains unidentified. The sample comes from a study of shared clonotypes between healthy human individuals. At the level of the study: Each donor's CD8 memory used one plate, CD8 naive two, each CD4 subset three. Findings and limits, study-wide: Non-shared clonotypes had lower generation probabilities than clonotypes shared by all four sorted-subset donors. Among a handful of donors, roughly 5.4% of naive CD4 clonotypes were found in common.

The protocol was immunoSEQ multiplex PCR, while the TCRdb copy is restricted to in-frame clones and leaves out a portion. Of about 2.4 million clones listed, about 92% are singletons. The TCR sequence derives from a man in his late teens or twenties in good health. Sequenced material: naive CD4+ T cells sorted from blood. Noted subset: CD45RA+ positively selected.

CDR3 sequence reads: CASSFRGLEDGYTF. The DNA for the CDR3 is TGTGCCAGCAGTTTCAGGGGTCTGGAGGATGGCTACACCTTC. The genes are TRBV28 and TRBJ1-2; possibly TRBD1 for D (6 bases). Trimming pared 3 bases from V and 6 bases from J, leaving 14 bases between. The CDR3 totals 14 residues. CDR1 is MDHEN, CDR2 SYDVKM, per germline.